This T cell receptor beta chain was sequenced in a study of blood T cell repertoires in COVID-19 (dated by TCRdb to 2020 to 2021). Turning to the overall study: The collaborator samples originated in the United States, Italy and Spain and spanned the acute and convalescent phases of COVID-19. The material from the prospective study consisted of cDNA or gDNA derived from T cells, B-cell-depleted T cells, or PBMCs. Subjects who had been exposed to COVID-19, were actively infected with it, or had recovered from it provided the deeply sampled blood TCRbeta repertoires that made up the dataset. A freely available public database, intended as a resource for researchers studying the immune response to SARS-CoV-2, is where the repertoires were released. Samples came from the ongoing ImmuneRACE study (first 160 participants) plus 1,254 subjects from 6 global collaborators. A de-identified subject ID, COVID-19 status, age in years and sex were almost always included in the sample metadata. Where available, HLA class I and class II types were taken from metadata supplied by the sample provider and were not determined by assay-based typing.

Remarks on this clone: Its antigen is still unknown. Nothing much larger sits one base from this clone, and base qualities are not available.

Overall results and qualifications from the work: The amount of clinical and demographic metadata varied by source and participant and was provided uncurated.

In Seattle, one collaborating source enrolled patients while the infection was active and tracked those patients longitudinally over the course of disease. Each collaborating institution followed its own protocols to collect whole blood in K2EDTA tubes. For TCRbeta analysis, collaborator samples were shipped as frozen whole blood, as isolated PBMCs, or as DNA extracted from either sample type. The immunoSEQ Assay, a bias-controlled multiplex PCR, was used to amplify TCRbeta CDR3 regions from genomic DNA. The original pipeline was this. Within the assay, amplification of reference gene primers was used to estimate how many nucleated cells each sample contained. Sequence reads were collapsed and filtered to measure the absolute abundance of every unique TCRbeta CDR3 rearrangement. For each sample, productive Simpson clonality was calculated by taking the square root of Simpson's diversity index across productive rearrangements. TCRdb took this table from immuneACCESS and kept in-frame rearrangements with V and J called. Such tables lack part of the clones; where checked against another copy, unresolved V genes explain under half of the gap, and the rest is unexplained. The V and J calls and clone size are taken from that table; D and trimming were inferred from the DNA. In this sample the table shows tens of thousands of clones, 85% to 90% of which occur a single time. The leading ten clones occupy approximately 3.8% of the sample.

At the junction V is shortened by 6 bases and J by 8 bases, with 16 bases in between. The CDR3 numbers 13 residues from cysteine through phenylalanine. Of all the DNA, just the CDR3 is kept, 39 bases in frame from base 1. This receptor was identified in a man between 40 and 49 years old with COVID-19, enrolled during active disease. The sequence links TRBV12-3 or TRBV12-4 to TRBJ1-2, with TRBD1 as a weak D call on 6 bases. The sample was peripheral blood. The CDR3 in this case is CASSASRGSGYTF. The DNA sequence reads TGTGCCAGCAGCGCCAGCAGGGGAAGCGGCTACACCTTC.